The source of this T cell receptor beta chain is a study of blood T cell repertoires in COVID-19. Study details: COVID-19 samples from acute and convalescent phases originated in the United States, Italy and Spain. The analysed material was cDNA or gDNA that came from T cells, B-cell-depleted T cells, or PBMCs.

This clone has just a few counts. The V gene lost 5 bases and the J gene lost 1 base, with 17 bases spanning the gap. The CDR3 length is 16 residues. Germline V gene sequence: CDR1 MDHEN, CDR2 SYDVKM. Original analysis: By means of reference gene primer amplification, nucleated cell counts were estimated. TCRdb's table, derived via immunoSEQ multiplex PCR, lists solely in-frame clones and lacks some. V and J calls and clone size come straight from that table; D and trimming were deduced from the DNA. Of approximately 380,000 clones in the sample, 85% were seen once. The specimen sequenced was peripheral blood. The J gene is TRBJ1-1, the V gene TRBV28; perhaps TRBD1 as D (5 bases). This sequence originates from a woman younger than 35 with acute or convalescent COVID-19. The CDR3 DNA reads TGTGCCAGCAGTCAGCCGCGGACACGGACGAACACTGAAGCTTTCTTT. This translates into CASSQPRTRTNTEAFF.